Listed below are T cell receptor beta chains from one sample, sequenced in a study of regulatory T cells in long-lasting Graves disease. TCRdb fed the multiplex PCR reads into MiXCR, producing one record per CDR3 protein. The sample shows fewer than 500,000 distinct CDR3 sequences, around 16% of them seen only once. The sample was also linked to a second study, of T cells in Graves' hyperthyroidism and ophthalmopathy.

The sample was peripheral blood mononuclear cells (PBMCs), taken at new diagnosis, from a patient treated with antithyroid drugs. These receptor sequences come from a man aged 40-50 years with Graves disease. CDR3s include the opening cysteine and the closing phenylalanine or tryptophan. D genes are given only for firm matches. The listing skips clone size in some rows; elsewhere it reads once, few, many or a size class.

j_call: TRBJ2-1; clone_size: few; d_call: TRBD1; v_call: TRBV3-1; cdr3_aa: CASSQPGQGYNEQFF; cdr3_nt: TGTGCCAGCAGCCAACCGGGACAGGGGTACAATGAGCAGTTCTTC
j_call: TRBJ2-3; clone_size: many; d_call: -; v_call: TRBV5-4; cdr3_aa: CASSQLVKTDTQYF; cdr3_nt: TGTGCCAGCAGCCAACTAGTAAAGACAGATACGCAGTATTTT
j_call: TRBJ2-6; clone_size: many; d_call: TRBD1; v_call: TRBV20-1; cdr3_aa: CSAGGQGWVSGANVLTF; cdr3_nt: TGCAGTGCTGGCGGACAGGGCTGGGTCTCTGGGGCCAACGTCCTGACTTTC
j_call: TRBJ1-2; clone_size: -; d_call: -; v_call: TRBV19; cdr3_aa: CATNMGFYTF; cdr3_nt: TGTGCCACCAACATGGGGTTCTACACCTTC
j_call: TRBJ2-1; clone_size: -; d_call: TRBD1; v_call: TRBV5-1; cdr3_aa: CASSPQGVWGNGQFF; cdr3_nt: TGCGCCAGCAGCCCGCAGGGGGTTTGGGGCAATGGGCAGTTCTTC
j_call: TRBJ2-5; clone_size: -; d_call: TRBD2; v_call: TRBV12-3/TRBV12-4; cdr3_aa: CASSLDSGRTIQETQYF; cdr3_nt: TGTGCCAGCAGTTTAGATAGCGGGAGGACCATACAAGAGACCCAGTACTTC
j_call: TRBJ2-7; clone_size: many; d_call: -; v_call: TRBV6-5; cdr3_aa: CASSYGATGSSYEQYF; cdr3_nt: TGTGCCAGCAGTTACGGGGCGACTGGGAGCTCCTACGAGCAGTACTTC
j_call: TRBJ2-7; clone_size: -; d_call: -; v_call: TRBV19; cdr3_aa: CASSPGGSLEQYF; cdr3_nt: TGTGCCAGTAGTCCCGGTGGGTCTTTGGAGCAGTACTTC
j_call: TRBJ2-1; clone_size: -; d_call: TRBD2; v_call: TRBV6-1; cdr3_aa: CASTPGTSGPFSYNEQFF; cdr3_nt: TGTGCCAGCACTCCAGGGACTAGCGGGCCGTTCTCCTACAATGAGCAGTTCTTC
j_call: TRBJ1-4; clone_size: many; d_call: -; v_call: TRBV6-1; cdr3_aa: CASGQANEKLFF; cdr3_nt: TGTGCCAGCGGGCAGGCTAATGAAAAACTGTTTTTT
j_call: TRBJ2-1; clone_size: many; d_call: TRBD2; v_call: TRBV2; cdr3_aa: CASRTGLARYNEQFF; cdr3_nt: TGTGCCAGCAGGACGGGACTAGCGAGGTACAATGAGCAGTTCTTC
j_call: TRBJ1-4; clone_size: many; d_call: -; v_call: TRBV2; cdr3_aa: CASSEGAATNEKLFF; cdr3_nt: TGTGCCAGCAGTGAAGGGGCTGCAACTAATGAAAAACTGTTTTTT
j_call: TRBJ2-5; clone_size: many; d_call: -; v_call: TRBV2; cdr3_aa: CASSESGGEETQYF; cdr3_nt: TGTGCCAGCAGTGAATCGGGCGGGGAAGAGACCCAGTACTTC
j_call: TRBJ1-2; clone_size: few; d_call: -; v_call: TRBV20-1; cdr3_aa: CSASGLNYGYTF; cdr3_nt: TGCAGTGCTAGTGGCCTTAACTATGGCTACACCTTC
j_call: TRBJ1-5; clone_size: many; d_call: TRBD1; v_call: TRBV27; cdr3_aa: CASSSRTGNSNQPQHF; cdr3_nt: TGTGCCAGCAGTTCCCGGACAGGGAATAGCAATCAGCCCCAGCATTTT
j_call: TRBJ1-1; clone_size: many; d_call: -; v_call: TRBV2; cdr3_aa: CASSALGETEAFF; cdr3_nt: TGTGCCAGCAGTGCCCTCGGGGAGACTGAAGCTTTCTTT
j_call: TRBJ2-1; clone_size: -; d_call: -; v_call: TRBV7-9; cdr3_aa: CASQPVSSYNEQFF; cdr3_nt: TGTGCCTCACAGCCCGTTAGCTCCTACAATGAGCAGTTCTTC
j_call: TRBJ2-1; clone_size: few; d_call: TRBD2; v_call: TRBV5-1; cdr3_aa: CASSGGLAGGINEQFF; cdr3_nt: TGCGCCAGCAGCGGGGGGTTAGCGGGAGGGATCAATGAGCAGTTCTTC
j_call: TRBJ2-1; clone_size: many; d_call: TRBD2; v_call: TRBV28; cdr3_aa: CASSLAGGRGNEQFF; cdr3_nt: TGTGCCAGCAGCCTAGCGGGAGGGCGCGGGAATGAGCAGTTCTTC
j_call: TRBJ2-2; clone_size: -; d_call: -; v_call: TRBV25-1; cdr3_aa: CASSEWGGGNTGELFF; cdr3_nt: TGTGCCAGCAGTGAATGGGGTGGGGGGAACACCGGGGAGCTGTTTTTT
j_call: TRBJ2-7; clone_size: many; d_call: TRBD1; v_call: TRBV28; cdr3_aa: CASSPRDRGHSYEQYF; cdr3_nt: TGTGCCAGCAGTCCCCGGGACAGAGGTCACTCCTACGAGCAGTACTTC
j_call: TRBJ2-6; clone_size: -; d_call: TRBD2; v_call: TRBV24-1; cdr3_aa: CATASGISGANVLTF; cdr3_nt: TGTGCCACCGCGAGCGGGATCTCTGGGGCCAACGTCCTGACTTTC
j_call: TRBJ2-7; clone_size: many; d_call: -; v_call: TRBV10-3; cdr3_aa: CAIRGPTQTGHYEQYF; cdr3_nt: TGTGCCATCAGGGGTCCCACCCAGACGGGACACTACGAGCAGTACTTC